A selection of T cell receptor beta chains follows, all from one sample in a study of T cell changes during pregnancy in multiple sclerosis. Sequenced by immunoSEQ multiplex PCR; TCRdb stores in-frame clones only, minus some. The table lists approximately 100,000 clones, approximately 93% of them singletons. The sample consisted of peripheral blood, taken after pregnancy. These receptors originate from a female donor with multiple sclerosis, enrolled in a pregnancy study. The CDR3 runs from the conserved cysteine through the conserved F or W. Fields, in order: J gene, D gene, V gene, CDR3 DNA, CDR3 protein. A D gene is named only where the DNA matches it firmly.

j_gene: TRBJ2-7
d_gene: TRBD2
v_gene: TRBV13
CDR3nt: TGTGCCAGCAGCCACGGGACTAGCGGTTTGAACGAGCAGTACTTC
CDR3aa: CASSHGTSGLNEQYF

j_gene: TRBJ2-7
d_gene: .
v_gene: TRBV19
CDR3nt: TGTGCCAGTAGTATGGACAGCTACGAGCAGTACTTC
CDR3aa: CASSMDSYEQYF

j_gene: TRBJ1-1
d_gene: .
v_gene: TRBV27
CDR3nt: TGTGCCAGCAGTTCCGCTGGGGTGAGGGAGGCTTTCTTT
CDR3aa: CASSSAGVREAFF

j_gene: TRBJ2-5
d_gene: TRBD1
v_gene: TRBV7-3
CDR3nt: TGTGCCAGCAGTCGGGACAGAGGGACCCAGTACTTC
CDR3aa: CASSRDRGTQYF

j_gene: TRBJ2-1
d_gene: .
v_gene: TRBV6-4
CDR3nt: TGTGCCAGCAGTACCGGGACGGGAGAATACAATGAGCAGTTCTTC
CDR3aa: CASSTGTGEYNEQFF

j_gene: TRBJ2-1
d_gene: .
v_gene: TRBV19
CDR3nt: TGTGCCAGTAGTGGGGCTGCCTCCTACAATGAGCAGTTCTTC
CDR3aa: CASSGAASYNEQFF

j_gene: TRBJ2-3
d_gene: .
v_gene: TRBV1
CDR3nt: TGCACCAGCAGCCATAAAAGGGTGGGGAGCGGGGGGTCGGATACGCAGTATTTT
CDR3aa: CTSSHKRVGSGGSDTQYF

j_gene: TRBJ2-1
d_gene: .
v_gene: TRBV6-1
CDR3nt: TGTGCCAGCAGCCCGGGTCCTACAGGGAATGAGCAGTTCTTC
CDR3aa: CASSPGPTGNEQFF

j_gene: TRBJ1-2
d_gene: TRBD1
v_gene: TRBV16
CDR3nt: TGTGCCAGCAGCCGTGGGACAGGGCGCAACTATGGCTACACCTTC
CDR3aa: CASSRGTGRNYGYTF

j_gene: TRBJ2-1
d_gene: TRBD1
v_gene: TRBV7-6
CDR3nt: TGTGCCAGCAGCTTAACCGAGACAGGGAAAATCGATGAGCAGTTCTTC
CDR3aa: CASSLTETGKIDEQFF

j_gene: TRBJ1-1
d_gene: TRBD1
v_gene: TRBV5-1
CDR3nt: TGCGCCAGCAGCTCGACAGGGGGCACTGAAGCTTTCTTT
CDR3aa: CASSSTGGTEAFF

j_gene: TRBJ1-5
d_gene: .
v_gene: TRBV6-5
CDR3nt: TGTGCCAGCAGTTCAAATAGCAATCAGCCCCAGCATTTT
CDR3aa: CASSSNSNQPQHF

j_gene: TRBJ1-3
d_gene: TRBD1
v_gene: TRBV18
CDR3nt: TGTGCCAGCTCACCCATAACACGACAGGGGCTGAGCTCTGGAAACACCATATATTTT
CDR3aa: CASSPITRQGLSSGNTIYF

j_gene: TRBJ2-5
d_gene: .
v_gene: TRBV25-1
CDR3nt: TGTGCCAGCAGTGAATATGAACAAAAGGAGACCCAGTACTTC
CDR3aa: CASSEYEQKETQYF

j_gene: TRBJ2-5
d_gene: TRBD2
v_gene: TRBV18
CDR3nt: TGTGCCAGCTCACTTGAAGGACTAGCGGGGGAGACCCAGTACTTC
CDR3aa: CASSLEGLAGETQYF

j_gene: TRBJ1-1
d_gene: .
v_gene: TRBV4-1
CDR3nt: TGCGCCAGCAGCCAAGAGAATCCGGGGGTGAACACTGAAGCTTTCTTT
CDR3aa: CASSQENPGVNTEAFF